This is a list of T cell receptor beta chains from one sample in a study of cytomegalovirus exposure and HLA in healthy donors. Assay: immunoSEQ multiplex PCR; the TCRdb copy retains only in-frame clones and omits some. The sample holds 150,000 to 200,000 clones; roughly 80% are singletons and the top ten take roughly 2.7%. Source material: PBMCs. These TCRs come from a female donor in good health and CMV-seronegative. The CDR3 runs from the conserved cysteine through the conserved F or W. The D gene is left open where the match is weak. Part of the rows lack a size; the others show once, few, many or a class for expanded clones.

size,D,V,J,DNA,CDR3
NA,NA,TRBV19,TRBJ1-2,TGTGCCAGTAGCCGTGCCGGGGTTACTAACTATGGCTACACCTTC,CASSRAGVTNYGYTF
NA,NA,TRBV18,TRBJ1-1,TGTGCCAGCTCACCCGGGACAATTAACACTGAAGCTTTCTTT,CASSPGTINTEAFF
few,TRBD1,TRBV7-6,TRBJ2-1,TGTGCCAGCAGCTTAGCGTACAGGGGTGCCACAGGGGAGCAGTTCTTC,CASSLAYRGATGEQFF
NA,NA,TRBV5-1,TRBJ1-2,TGCGCCAGCAGCATACAACCGCCGGTCCAGGGGAACTATGGCTACACCTTC,CASSIQPPVQGNYGYTF
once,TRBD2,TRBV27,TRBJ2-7,TGTGCCAGCAGCCGTGGGACTAGCGGGTACGAGCAGTACTTC,CASSRGTSGYEQYF
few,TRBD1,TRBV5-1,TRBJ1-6,TGCGCCAGCAGCCCCACAGGGGATAATTCACCCCTCCACTTT,CASSPTGDNSPLHF
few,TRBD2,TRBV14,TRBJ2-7,TGTGCCAGCAGCTCGCTCGGGGGACTAGCGAGCTACGAGCAGTACTTC,CASSSLGGLASYEQYF
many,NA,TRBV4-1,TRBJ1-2,TGCGCCAGCAGCCAAGGGGCAGCGGATGGCTACACCTTC,CASSQGAADGYTF
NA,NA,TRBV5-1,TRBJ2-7,TGCGCCAGCAGCACCGCCGGGACTGGCTACGAGCAGTACTTC,CASSTAGTGYEQYF
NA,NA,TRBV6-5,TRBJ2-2,TGTGCCAGCAGTTCCAGAGGGTTTACCGGGGAGCTGTTTTTT,CASSSRGFTGELFF
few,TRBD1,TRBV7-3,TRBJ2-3,TGTGCCAGCAGCTCCAGGGACAGAGGATACACAGATACGCAGTATTTT,CASSSRDRGYTDTQYF